These 20 T cell receptor beta chains were all obtained from the same sample, sequenced in a study of cytomegalovirus exposure and HLA in healthy donors. Use of 60 Vbeta and 13 Jbeta primers characterized the PCR. Measured with immunoSEQ multiplex PCR; TCRdb has only the in-frame clones, and not every one. Here the sample table reports around 210,000 clones. Sequenced input: PBMCs. The receptors were gathered from a girl aged 2-9 years in good health and CMV-seropositive.

The chain carries TRBV2 and TRBJ1-5, with TRBD1 identical over 7 bases. The CDR3 covers 13 residues. Germline CDR1 SNHLY, CDR2 FYNNEI. The V segment lost 7 bases and the J segment 6 bases; nucleotides outside the gene matches: 6. CDR3 sequence reads: CASNRDSTQPQHF. The CDR3 DNA sequence: TGTGCCAGCAATCGGGACAGTACTCAGCCCCAGCATTTT.

The chain uses TRBV28 and TRBJ2-7, with TRBD2 as a possible D gene (5 bases). The CDR3 spans 13 residues. The V end lost 7 bases, the J end lost 0 bases, and 10 bases lay between the germline ends. CDR1 is MDHEN, CDR2 SYDVKM, per germline. CDR3 protein: CASKEEVSYEQYF. The CDR3 nucleotides read TGTGCCAGCAAGGAGGAAGTCTCCTACGAGCAGTACTTC.

For the CDR3, the DNA is TGTGCCAGCACTACTGGTAGCGCCCCCCAATACGAGCAGTACTTC. It specifies CASTTGSAPQYEQYF. This rearrangement joins TRBV28 to TRBJ2-7; D is perhaps TRBD2 (5 bases). This CDR3 spans 15 amino acids. The V gene's germline CDR1 is MDHEN and CDR2 SYDVKM. V shed 7 bases and J shed 4 bases, with 20 bases lying between them.

The J gene is TRBJ1-2, the V gene TRBV7-9, with a weak D call TRBD1 (5 bases). With 4 bases removed from V and 6 bases from J, the gap between germline ends came to 18 bases. There are 15 residues in the CDR3. The germline gives CDR1 SEHNR, CDR2 FQNEAQ (reference sequence). CDR3 DNA sequence: TGTGCCAGCAGCTCCCCCGGTGGGGGAGGCGATGGCTACACCTTC. Translating gives CASSSPGGGGDGYTF.

CDR3 in amino acids: CASSLGRERAFF. DNA for the CDR3: TGTGCCAGCAGCTTAGGGCGCGAGAGGGCTTTCTTT. J is TRBJ1-1 and V is TRBV7-9; D gene ambiguous. The ends were cut back, 1 base at V and 11 bases at J, with 11 bases in the middle. The CDR3 is made up of 12 amino acids. Germline CDR1 SEHNR, CDR2 FQNEAQ (reference sequence).

This rearrangement joins TRBV11-2 to TRBJ2-3; no firm D call. With 0 bases removed from V and 4 bases from J, the gap between germline ends came to 8 bases. The CDR3 length is 14 residues. Germline CDR1 and CDR2: SGHAT and FQNNGV. CDR3 residues: CASSLEGRSDTQYF. CDR3 DNA: TGTGCCAGCAGCTTAGAGGGCCGATCAGATACGCAGTATTTT.

V gene TRBV6-5 combines with J gene TRBJ2-3, with D possibly matching TRBD1 (6 bases). The CDR3 length is 15 residues. V was cut by 2 bases and J by 1 base, with 10 bases left in between. CDR1 is MNHEY, CDR2 SVGAGI, per germline. The CDR3: CASSYEGDRTDTQYF. Here the CDR3 DNA reads TGTGCCAGCAGTTACGAGGGGGATCGCACAGATACGCAGTATTTT.

V usage is TRBV2 and J usage is TRBJ2-6; 7 bases agree with TRBD1. The CDR3 has 15 residues. Germline values: CDR1 SNHLY, CDR2 FYNNEI. Unmatched junction bases numbered 6, after V lost 6 bases and J lost 4 bases. The CDR3 nucleotides are TGTGCCAGCAGCCCGACAGGGACCGGGGCCAACGTCCTGACTTTC. Translating gives CASSPTGTGANVLTF.

This chain uses TRBV6-1 with TRBJ1-1, with D tentatively TRBD1 (5 bases). Trimming removed 4 bases at V and 5 bases at J, with 20 bases between. CDR1 is MNHNS and CDR2 is SASEGT in the germline V gene. This CDR3 region has 16 residues. CDR3: CASSGPTGWGRTEAFF. The CDR3 nucleotides are TGTGCCAGCAGTGGTCCAACGGGATGGGGGAGGACTGAAGCTTTCTTT.

J is TRBJ2-7 and V is TRBV4-1; no reliable D call. Germline values: CDR1 MGHRA, CDR2 YSYEKL. The CDR3 runs 13 residues. The V end was cut by 1 base, the J end by 4 bases, with 8 bases between. In nucleotides, the CDR3 is TGCGCCAGCAGCCAAGTTGAGCGATACGAGCAGTACTTC. This encodes CASSQVERYEQYF.

This rearrangement joins TRBV28 to TRBJ2-3, with D unclear. Trimming took 6 bases from V and 3 from J, leaving 4 bases between them. The CDR3 is 11 amino acids. Germline V CDR1 and CDR2: MDHEN, SYDVKM. The CDR3 sequence: CASSRTDTQYF. In DNA, the CDR3 is TGTGCCAGCAGCCGGACAGATACGCAGTATTTT.

This chain connects TRBV7-9 to TRBJ2-2, with D possibly TRBD2 on 6 matching bases. Germline V gene sequence: CDR1 SEHNR, CDR2 FQNEAQ (reference sequence). The CDR3 spans 15 residues. The V end was cut by 2 bases, the J end by 6 bases, with 13 bases between. This chain's CDR3 is CASSLTQAGPGELFF. The CDR3 DNA follows: TGTGCCAGCAGCTTAACGCAAGCGGGTCCCGGGGAGCTGTTTTTT.

The chain links TRBV7-3 to TRBJ2-2; the match to TRBD2 covers 8 bases. With 4 bases clipped from V and 7 bases from J, the junction kept 2 bases outside the gene matches. This CDR3 region has 13 residues. CDR1 SGHTA and CDR2 FQGTGA come from the germline V gene. The CDR3 DNA reads as TGTGCCAGCAGCTCAACTAGCGGCGGGGAGCTGTTTTTT. Translation: CASSSTSGGELFF.

The genes are TRBV27 and TRBJ2-5, with 9 bases that match TRBD2. The CDR3 extends over 16 amino acids. Per the germline V gene, CDR1 is MNHEY and CDR2 is SMNVEV (reference sequence). The junction had 8 bases not matched to a gene; V was cut back by 2 bases and J by 4 bases. CDR3 region: CASSLTPAGGGETQYF. As DNA, the CDR3 is TGTGCCAGCAGTTTAACCCCAGCGGGAGGAGGAGAGACCCAGTACTTC.

The chain carries TRBV7-9 and TRBJ2-1; 7 positions match TRBD1. Per the germline V gene, CDR1 is SEHNR and CDR2 is FQNEAQ (reference sequence). The CDR3 extends over 15 amino acids. Losses at the gene ends were 5 bases for V and 2 bases for J; bases not matched to a gene: 6. CDR3 amino acids: CASSAGTVPYNEQFF. The CDR3 nucleotides are TGTGCCAGCAGCGCCGGGACAGTCCCCTACAATGAGCAGTTCTTC.

V usage is TRBV19 and J usage is TRBJ2-1; 7 nucleotides align to TRBD2. CDR1 is LNHDA, CDR2 SQIVND, per germline (reference sequence). The ends lost 1 base at V and 5 bases at J; junction bases unmatched: 11. This CDR3 has 17 amino acids. The CDR3 sequence is CASSIGSGGPPHNEQFF. The DNA for the CDR3 is TGTGCCAGTAGTATAGGTTCGGGAGGCCCTCCTCACAATGAGCAGTTCTTC.

The rearrangement uses TRBV10-2 and TRBJ1-1; the D is unclear. CDR1 and CDR2 (germline): WSHSY, SAAADI. Trimming took off 3 bases at V and 8 bases at J, with 7 bases between the two ends. The CDR3 is made up of 11 amino acids. The CDR3 nucleotides read TGCGCCAGCAGTGACAGTCACGAAGCTTTCTTT. It yields the protein CASSDSHEAFF.

V is TRBV12-5 and J is TRBJ1-1, with D unresolved. In germline, CDR1 is LGHNT, CDR2 FRNRAP. The germline V and J ends were trimmed by 7 bases and 1 base, with 7 bases remaining between them. The CDR3 spans 12 residues. CDR3 region: CASARENTEAFF. DNA of the CDR3: TGTGCTAGTGCGAGGGAGAACACTGAAGCTTTCTTT.

The chain joins TRBV7-8 to TRBJ2-3; unclear D gene. From germline, CDR1 is SGHVS and CDR2 FQNEAQ. Trimming took off 4 bases at V and 0 bases at J, with 5 bases between the two ends. The CDR3 runs 13 residues. CDR3 sequence: CASSSTSTDTQYF. The CDR3 bases are TGTGCCAGCAGCTCCACTAGCACAGATACGCAGTATTTT.

The chain is built from TRBV28 and TRBJ1-5; D is unresolved. CDR3 size: 18 residues. The V and J ends lost 2 bases and 0 bases respectively, with 17 bases between them. Germline lookup yields CDR1 MDHEN and CDR2 SYDVKM. This chain's CDR3 is CASSLEVVLIDSNQPQHF. Written as DNA, the CDR3 is TGTGCCAGCAGTTTAGAGGTTGTCCTCATCGATAGCAATCAGCCCCAGCATTTT. Looking up the rest from reference TRBV28 and TRBJ1-5 gives the full variable domain: DVKVTQSSRYLVKRTGEKVFLECVQDMDHENMFWYRQDPGLGLRLIYFSYDVKMKEKGDIPEGYSVSREKKERFSLILESASTNQTSMYLCASSLEVVLIDSNQPQHFGDGTRLSIL.